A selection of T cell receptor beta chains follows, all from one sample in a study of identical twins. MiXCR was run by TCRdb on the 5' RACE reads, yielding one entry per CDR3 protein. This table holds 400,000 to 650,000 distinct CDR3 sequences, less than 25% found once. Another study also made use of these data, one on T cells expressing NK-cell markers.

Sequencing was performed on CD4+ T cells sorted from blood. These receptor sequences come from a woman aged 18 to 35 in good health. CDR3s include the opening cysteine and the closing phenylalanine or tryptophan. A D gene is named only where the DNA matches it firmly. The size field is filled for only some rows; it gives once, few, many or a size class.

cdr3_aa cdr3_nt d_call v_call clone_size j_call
CSATRNGLYEQYF TGCAGTGCTACTCGCAACGGCCTCTACGAGCAGTACTTC NA TRBV20-1 few TRBJ2-7
CAITPGRNYEQYF TGTGCCATCACCCCGGGTCGCAACTACGAGCAGTACTTC NA TRBV10-3 few TRBJ2-7
CASSQTSGNSYEQYF TGTGCCAGCAGTCAGACTAGCGGAAACTCCTACGAGCAGTACTTC TRBD2 TRBV12-3/TRBV12-4 few TRBJ2-7
CASSQRGGGGHNEQFF TGTGCCAGCAGCCAGCGCGGGGGCGGAGGGCACAATGAGCAGTTCTTC NA TRBV3-1 NA TRBJ2-1
CASSYSSLRTSSGANVLTF TGTGCCAGCAGTTACTCGTCCCTTCGAACTAGCTCTGGGGCCAACGTCCTGACTTTC NA TRBV6-5 NA TRBJ2-6
CASSFSVRGTEAFF TGTGCCAGCAGTTTTTCGGTCAGGGGCACTGAAGCTTTCTTT NA TRBV12-3/TRBV12-4 few TRBJ1-1
CASSSGNIQYF TGCGCCAGCAGCTCGGGGAACATTCAGTACTTC NA TRBV5-1 few TRBJ2-4
CASSYEVTDGYTF TGTGCCAGCAGTTACGAAGTTACGGATGGCTACACCTTC NA TRBV6-5 NA TRBJ1-2
CASSLTRGVGETQYF TGTGCCAGCAGTTTAACCAGGGGAGTAGGGGAGACCCAGTACTTC NA TRBV12-3/TRBV12-4 few TRBJ2-5
CASSPTGAVRTGELFF TGCGCCAGCAGCCCGACGGGGGCTGTGCGCACCGGGGAGCTGTTTTTT NA TRBV5-1 few TRBJ2-2
CSAKAGAMNQPQHF TGCAGTGCCAAGGCGGGGGCGATGAATCAGCCCCAGCATTTT NA TRBV20-1 few TRBJ1-5
CASSPGSGSYYEQYF TGTGCCAGCTCACCAGGGAGCGGCTCCTACTACGAGCAGTACTTC NA TRBV18 few TRBJ2-7
CASSLGHHNSPLHF TGTGCCAGCAGTCTAGGGCATCATAATTCACCCCTCCACTTT NA TRBV12-3/TRBV12-4 few TRBJ1-6
CASSQEIGIGGELFF TGTGCCAGCAGCCAAGAAATCGGGATAGGCGGGGAGCTGTTTTTT NA TRBV3-1 NA TRBJ2-2
CASSPTGSGPQHF TGTGCCAGCTCACCGACAGGGTCGGGGCCCCAGCATTTT TRBD1 TRBV18 NA TRBJ1-5
CASSSPQASADTQYF TGTGCCAGCAGCTCCCCCCAGGCCTCCGCAGATACGCAGTATTTT NA TRBV12-3/TRBV12-4 few TRBJ2-3
CASTPTGGGYGYTF TGTGCCAGCACCCCTACAGGGGGAGGCTATGGCTACACCTTC TRBD1 TRBV12-3/TRBV12-4 few TRBJ1-2
CSALDRRSYNEQFF TGCAGTGCCCTAGACAGACGTTCCTACAATGAGCAGTTCTTC NA TRBV20-1 NA TRBJ2-1
CASSPGDGTEAFF TGTGCCAGCAGTCCGGGGGATGGCACTGAAGCTTTCTTT NA TRBV2 many TRBJ1-1
CASSEAGLKETQYF TGTGCCAGCAGCGAAGCGGGGCTAAAAGAGACCCAGTACTTC TRBD2 TRBV12-3/TRBV12-4 NA TRBJ2-5
CATSSRQPYSPLHF TGTGCCACCAGCTCTCGCCAACCCTATTCACCCCTCCACTTT NA TRBV15 few TRBJ1-6
CSAVGGTEAFF TGCAGCGCTGTGGGGGGCACTGAAGCTTTCTTT NA TRBV29-1 once TRBJ1-1
CASSSREAFTDTQYF TGTGCCAGCAGTTCCAGGGAGGCGTTCACAGATACGCAGTATTTT NA TRBV7-2 once TRBJ2-3
CASSLAEAGVEQYF TGCGCCAGCAGCTTGGCCGAGGCTGGGGTTGAGCAGTACTTC NA TRBV5-1 NA TRBJ2-7
CATLVAGGPHEQFF TGTGCCACATTAGTGGCGGGAGGGCCCCATGAGCAGTTCTTC TRBD2 TRBV10-3 many TRBJ2-1
CASSQVAAWTSGGHEQFF TGTGCCAGCAGCCAAGTAGCCGCCTGGACTAGCGGGGGCCATGAGCAGTTCTTC TRBD2 TRBV3-1 NA TRBJ2-1
CASSPIRTGEGSVGELFF TGCGCCAGCAGCCCCATCCGGACTGGGGAGGGAAGTGTCGGGGAGCTGTTTTTT TRBD2 TRBV5-1 NA TRBJ2-2
CASSLIGVGGQPQHF TGTGCCAGCAGTTTAATTGGGGTCGGGGGTCAGCCCCAGCATTTT NA TRBV27 few TRBJ1-5
CASSANAYNEQFF TGTGCCAGCAGCGCGAACGCCTACAATGAGCAGTTCTTC NA TRBV5-5 few TRBJ2-1